A selection of T cell receptor beta chains follows, all from one sample in a study of cytomegalovirus exposure and HLA in healthy donors. This table comes from immunoSEQ multiplex PCR, and its TCRdb copy is limited to in-frame clones, with some not included. Of approximately 190,000 clones in the sample, roughly four fifths are singletons; the top ten hold 0.8%. What was sequenced was PBMCs. The receptors stem from a young woman in good health and CMV-seronegative. CDR3s include the opening cysteine and the closing phenylalanine or tryptophan. Each record gives: clone size, D gene, V gene, J gene, CDR3 protein, CDR3 DNA. D genes are given only for firm matches. Clone size is given for some rows only: seen once, a few or many times, or a class if the clone is expanded.

NA	TRBD2	TRBV7-2	TRBJ2-1	CASSSRRGAANEQFF	TGTGCCAGCAGCTCCCGGCGGGGGGCGGCGAATGAGCAGTTCTTC
NA	NA	TRBV4-2	TRBJ2-7	CASSLQGYEQYF	TGTGCCAGCAGCCTACAGGGCTACGAGCAGTACTTC
NA	NA	TRBV10-1	TRBJ1-2	CASSESRGGGLYGYTF	TGCGCCAGCAGTGAGTCGAGGGGGGGAGGCCTCTATGGCTACACCTTC
NA	TRBD1	TRBV6-5	TRBJ2-7	CASSYLPGQGNYEQYF	TGTGCCAGCAGTTACTTACCGGGACAGGGGAACTACGAGCAGTACTTC
NA	TRBD2	TRBV6-6	TRBJ2-1	CASSLAGGLSYNEQFF	TGTGCCAGCAGCTTAGCGGGGGGCCTCTCCTACAATGAGCAGTTCTTC
NA	TRBD1	TRBV11-2	TRBJ2-3	CASSLGQDTDTQYF	TGTGCCAGCAGCCTAGGACAGGACACAGATACGCAGTATTTT
NA	TRBD1	TRBV28	TRBJ1-3	CASSLGGTGSTIYF	TGTGCCAGCAGTTTGGGGGGGACAGGGAGTACCATATATTTT
NA	TRBD2	TRBV7-9	TRBJ2-1	CASTLPAGEWGEQFF	TGTGCCAGCACCTTACCGGCGGGAGAGTGGGGCGAGCAGTTCTTC
NA	TRBD1	TRBV6-5	TRBJ1-4	CASSFTGGATNEKLFF	TGTGCCAGCAGTTTCACAGGGGGCGCGACGAATGAAAAACTGTTTTTT
once	TRBD1	TRBV5-1	TRBJ1-2	CASSTGQGSGGYTF	TGCGCCAGCAGCACAGGACAGGGGTCGGGTGGCTACACCTTC
NA	TRBD1	TRBV4-2	TRBJ1-1	CASSEGQGAPTEAFF	TGTGCCAGCAGCGAAGGACAGGGGGCGCCCACTGAAGCTTTCTTT
NA	TRBD2	TRBV19	TRBJ2-1	CASSFSSGSSSEQFF	TGTGCCAGTAGTTTTAGTAGCGGGAGTAGTAGTGAGCAGTTCTTC